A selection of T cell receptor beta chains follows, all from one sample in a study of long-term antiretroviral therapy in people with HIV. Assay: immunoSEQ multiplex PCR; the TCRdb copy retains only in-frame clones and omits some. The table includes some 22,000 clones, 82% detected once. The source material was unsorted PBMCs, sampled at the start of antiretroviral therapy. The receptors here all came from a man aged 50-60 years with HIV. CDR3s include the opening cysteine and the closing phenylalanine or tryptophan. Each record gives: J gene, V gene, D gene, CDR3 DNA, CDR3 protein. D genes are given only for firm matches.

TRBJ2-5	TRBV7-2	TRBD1	TGTGCCAGCAGCTTATCACGGACAGGGGGCGCGGAGACCCAGTACTTC	CASSLSRTGGAETQYF
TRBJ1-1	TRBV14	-	TGTGCCAGCAGCCCGATACTTCTGAACACTGAAGCTTTCTTT	CASSPILLNTEAFF
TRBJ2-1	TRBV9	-	TGTGCCAGCAGCCAATCCTACAATGAGCAGTTCTTC	CASSQSYNEQFF
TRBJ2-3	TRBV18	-	TGTGCCAGCTCGGACGGGTGGGGCACAGATACGCAGTATTTT	CASSDGWGTDTQYF
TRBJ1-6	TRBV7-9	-	TGTGCCAGCAGCTTAGATGTAAACTCACCCCTCCACTTT	CASSLDVNSPLHF
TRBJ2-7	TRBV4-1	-	TGCGCCAGCAGCCAAGGACGGAGCAGCTCCTACGAGCAGTACTTC	CASSQGRSSSYEQYF
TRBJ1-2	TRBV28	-	TGTGCCAGCAGCTCCCTCGTAGGGGGGCGAAGCTATGGCTACACCTTC	CASSSLVGGRSYGYTF
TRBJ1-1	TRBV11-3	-	TGTGCCAGCAGCTTAGAGGGCGACACTGAAGCTTTCTTT	CASSLEGDTEAFF
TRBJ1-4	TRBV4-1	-	TGCGCCAGCAGCCAAGTTTTACCTAGGGTTGAAAAACTGTTTTTT	CASSQVLPRVEKLFF
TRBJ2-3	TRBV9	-	TGTGCCAGCAGCCTCCGGGGGCTGGAGAGAGATACGCAGTATTTT	CASSLRGLERDTQYF
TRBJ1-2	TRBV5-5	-	TGTGCCAGCAGCTTGTACCTTAACTATGGCTACACCTTC	CASSLYLNYGYTF